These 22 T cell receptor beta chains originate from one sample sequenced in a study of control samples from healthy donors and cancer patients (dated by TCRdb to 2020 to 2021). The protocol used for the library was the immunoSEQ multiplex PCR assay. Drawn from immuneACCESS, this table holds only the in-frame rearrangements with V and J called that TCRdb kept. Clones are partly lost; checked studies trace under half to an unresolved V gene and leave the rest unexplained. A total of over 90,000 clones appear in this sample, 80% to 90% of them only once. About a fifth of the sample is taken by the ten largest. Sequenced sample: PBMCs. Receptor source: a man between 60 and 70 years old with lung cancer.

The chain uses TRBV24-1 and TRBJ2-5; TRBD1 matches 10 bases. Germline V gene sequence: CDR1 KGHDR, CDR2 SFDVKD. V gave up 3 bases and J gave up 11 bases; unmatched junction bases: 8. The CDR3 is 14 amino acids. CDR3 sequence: CATSDNRDRGCQYF. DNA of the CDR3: TGTGCCACCAGTGATAACCGGGACAGGGGTTGTCAGTACTTC.

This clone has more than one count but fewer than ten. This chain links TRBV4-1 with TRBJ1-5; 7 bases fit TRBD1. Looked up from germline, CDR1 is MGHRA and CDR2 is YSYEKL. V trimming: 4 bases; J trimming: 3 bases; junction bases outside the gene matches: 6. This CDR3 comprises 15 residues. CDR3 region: CASSLGTVDNQPQHF. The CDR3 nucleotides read TGCGCCAGCAGCCTCGGGACAGTCGACAATCAGCCCCAGCATTTT.

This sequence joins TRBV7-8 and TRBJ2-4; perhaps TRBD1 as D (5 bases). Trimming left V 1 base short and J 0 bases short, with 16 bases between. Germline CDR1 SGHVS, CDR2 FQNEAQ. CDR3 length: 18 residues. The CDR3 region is CASSLGLGQGIAKNIQYF. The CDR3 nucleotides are TGTGCCAGCAGCTTAGGGTTGGGGCAGGGAATAGCCAAAAACATTCAGTACTTC.

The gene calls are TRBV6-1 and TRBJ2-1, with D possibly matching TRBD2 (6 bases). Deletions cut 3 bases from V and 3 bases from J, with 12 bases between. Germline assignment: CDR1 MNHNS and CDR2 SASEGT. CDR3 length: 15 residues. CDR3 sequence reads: CASSDLLRDYNEQFF. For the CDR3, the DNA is TGTGCCAGCAGTGATCTTCTGCGGGACTACAATGAGCAGTTCTTC.

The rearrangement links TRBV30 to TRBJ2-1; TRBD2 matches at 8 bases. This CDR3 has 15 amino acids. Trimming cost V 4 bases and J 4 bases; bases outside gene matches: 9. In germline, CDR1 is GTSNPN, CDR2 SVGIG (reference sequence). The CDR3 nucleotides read TGTGCCTGGATGAAAGGACTAGCCGGATACAATGAGCAGTTCTTC. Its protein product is CAWMKGLAGYNEQFF.

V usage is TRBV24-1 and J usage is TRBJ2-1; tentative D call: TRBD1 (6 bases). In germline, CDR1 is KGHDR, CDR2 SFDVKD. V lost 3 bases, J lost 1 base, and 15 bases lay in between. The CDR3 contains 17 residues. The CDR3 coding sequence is TGTGCCACCAGTGATCCCAGGGGCAGTGCTTCCTACAATGAGCAGTTCTTC. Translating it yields CATSDPRGSASYNEQFF.

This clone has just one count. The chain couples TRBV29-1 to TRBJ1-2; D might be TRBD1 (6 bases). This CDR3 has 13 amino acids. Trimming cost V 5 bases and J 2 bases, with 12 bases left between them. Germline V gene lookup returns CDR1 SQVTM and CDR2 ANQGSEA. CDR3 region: CSVNGGRNYGYTF. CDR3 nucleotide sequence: TGCAGCGTTAACGGGGGGCGCAACTATGGCTACACCTTC.

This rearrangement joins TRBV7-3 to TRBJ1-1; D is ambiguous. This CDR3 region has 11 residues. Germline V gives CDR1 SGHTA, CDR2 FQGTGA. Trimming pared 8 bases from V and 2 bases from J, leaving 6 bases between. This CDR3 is CASGSNTEAFF. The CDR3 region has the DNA TGTGCCAGCGGCTCAAACACTGAAGCTTTCTTT.

The CDR3 here is CASSLSKVAGQNEQFF. In DNA, the CDR3 is TGTGCCAGCAGCTTAAGTAAGGTTGCAGGCCAGAATGAGCAGTTCTTC. The chain recombines TRBV7-3 with TRBJ2-1, with D uncertain. V was shortened by 1 base and J by 7 bases, with 17 bases between the two germline ends. Looked up from germline, CDR1 is SGHTA and CDR2 is FQGTGA. CDR3 length: 16 residues.

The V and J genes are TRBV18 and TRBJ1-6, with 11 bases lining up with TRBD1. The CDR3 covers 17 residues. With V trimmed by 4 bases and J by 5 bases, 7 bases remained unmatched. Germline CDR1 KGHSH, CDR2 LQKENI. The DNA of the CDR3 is TGTGCCAGCTCACTACGACCGGACAGGGGGCATAATTCACCCCTCCACTTT. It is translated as CASSLRPDRGHNSPLHF.

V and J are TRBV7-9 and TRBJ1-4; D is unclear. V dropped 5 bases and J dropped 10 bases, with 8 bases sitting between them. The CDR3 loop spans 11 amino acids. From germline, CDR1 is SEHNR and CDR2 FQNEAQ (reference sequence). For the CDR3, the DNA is TGTGCCAGCAGCCCCCTCAGAAAACTGTTTTTT. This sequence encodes CASSPLRKLFF.

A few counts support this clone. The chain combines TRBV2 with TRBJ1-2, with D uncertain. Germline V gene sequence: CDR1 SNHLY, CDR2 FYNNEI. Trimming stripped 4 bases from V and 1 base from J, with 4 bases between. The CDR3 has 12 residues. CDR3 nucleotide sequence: TGTGCCAGCAGTGGGGTTAACTATGGCTACACCTTC. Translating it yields CASSGVNYGYTF.

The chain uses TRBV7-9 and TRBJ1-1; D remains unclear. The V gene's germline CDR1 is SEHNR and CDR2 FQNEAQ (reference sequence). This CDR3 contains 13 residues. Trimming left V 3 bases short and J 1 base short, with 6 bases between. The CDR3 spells CASSLWGNTEAFF. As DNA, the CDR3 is TGTGCCAGCAGCTTGTGGGGGAACACTGAAGCTTTCTTT.

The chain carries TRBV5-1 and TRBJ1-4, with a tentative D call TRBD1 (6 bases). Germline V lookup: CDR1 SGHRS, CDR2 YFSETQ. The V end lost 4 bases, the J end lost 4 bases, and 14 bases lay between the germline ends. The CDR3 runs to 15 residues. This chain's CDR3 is CASSLRTESNEKLFF. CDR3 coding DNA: TGCGCCAGCAGCCTACGGACAGAGAGTAATGAAAAACTGTTTTTT.

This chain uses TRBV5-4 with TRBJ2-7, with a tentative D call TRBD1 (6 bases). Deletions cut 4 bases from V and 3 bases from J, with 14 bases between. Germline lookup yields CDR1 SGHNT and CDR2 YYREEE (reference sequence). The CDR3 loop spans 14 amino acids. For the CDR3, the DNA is TGTGCCAGCAGCAAAATAGGGGGTTACTACGAGCAGTACTTC. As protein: CASSKIGGYYEQYF.

The CDR3 spells CASNTARNTEAFF. The CDR3 nucleotides are TGTGCCAGCAATACCGCCAGGAACACTGAAGCTTTCTTT. This chain connects TRBV12-3 or TRBV12-4 to TRBJ1-1; D is undetermined. V was pared by 7 bases and J by 1 base, with 10 bases between. The CDR3 totals 13 residues.

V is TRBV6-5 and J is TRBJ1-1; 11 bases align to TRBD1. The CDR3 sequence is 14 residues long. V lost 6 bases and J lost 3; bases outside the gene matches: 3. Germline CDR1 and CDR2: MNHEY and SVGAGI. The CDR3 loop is CASSGTGGDTEAFF. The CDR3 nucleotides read TGTGCCAGCAGCGGGACAGGGGGGGACACTGAAGCTTTCTTT.

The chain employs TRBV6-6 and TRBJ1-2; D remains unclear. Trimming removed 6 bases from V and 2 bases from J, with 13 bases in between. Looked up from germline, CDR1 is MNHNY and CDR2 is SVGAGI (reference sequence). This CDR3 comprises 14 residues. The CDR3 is CASRTSDTNYGYTF. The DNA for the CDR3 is TGTGCCAGCAGAACAAGTGACACAAACTATGGCTACACCTTC.

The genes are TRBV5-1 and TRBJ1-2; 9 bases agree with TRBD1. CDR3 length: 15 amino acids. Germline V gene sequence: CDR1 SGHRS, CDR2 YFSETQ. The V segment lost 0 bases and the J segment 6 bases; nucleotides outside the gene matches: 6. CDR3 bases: TGCGCCAGCAGCTTGGCCGCACAGGGGGCCAATGGCTACACCTTC. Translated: CASSLAAQGANGYTF.

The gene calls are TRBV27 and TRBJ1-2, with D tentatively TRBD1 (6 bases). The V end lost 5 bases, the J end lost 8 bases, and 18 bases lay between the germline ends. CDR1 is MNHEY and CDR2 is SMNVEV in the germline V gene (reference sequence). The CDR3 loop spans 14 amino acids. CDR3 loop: CASSLNDRKSGYTF. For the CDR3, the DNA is TGTGCCAGCAGTCTTAACGACAGGAAAAGCGGCTACACCTTC.

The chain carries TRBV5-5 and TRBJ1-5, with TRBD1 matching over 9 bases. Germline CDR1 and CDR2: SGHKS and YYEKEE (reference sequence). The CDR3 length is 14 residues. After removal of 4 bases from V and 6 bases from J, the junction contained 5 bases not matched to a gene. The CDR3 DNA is TGTGCCAGCAGCCTCGGACAGGGGCGTCAGCCCCAGCATTTT. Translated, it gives CASSLGQGRQPQHF.

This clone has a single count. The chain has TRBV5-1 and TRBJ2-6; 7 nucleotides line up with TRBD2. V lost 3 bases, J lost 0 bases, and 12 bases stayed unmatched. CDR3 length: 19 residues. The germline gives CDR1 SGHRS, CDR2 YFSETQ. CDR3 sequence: CASSSTLWGGYSGANVLTF. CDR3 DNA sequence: TGCGCCAGCAGCTCGACCCTCTGGGGGGGGTACTCTGGGGCCAACGTCCTGACTTTC.